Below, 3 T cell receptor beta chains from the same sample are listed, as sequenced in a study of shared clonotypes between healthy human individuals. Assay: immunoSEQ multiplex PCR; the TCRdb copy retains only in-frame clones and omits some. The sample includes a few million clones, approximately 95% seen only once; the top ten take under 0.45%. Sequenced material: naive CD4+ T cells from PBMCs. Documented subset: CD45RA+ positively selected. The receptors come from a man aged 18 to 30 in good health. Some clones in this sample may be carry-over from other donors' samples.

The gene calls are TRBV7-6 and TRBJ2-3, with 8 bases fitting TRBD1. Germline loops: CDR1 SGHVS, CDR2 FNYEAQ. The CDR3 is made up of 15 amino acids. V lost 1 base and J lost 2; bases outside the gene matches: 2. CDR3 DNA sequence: TGTGCCAGCAGCTTAGGGACAGGGCCCACAGATACGCAGTATTTT. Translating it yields CASSLGTGPTDTQYF.

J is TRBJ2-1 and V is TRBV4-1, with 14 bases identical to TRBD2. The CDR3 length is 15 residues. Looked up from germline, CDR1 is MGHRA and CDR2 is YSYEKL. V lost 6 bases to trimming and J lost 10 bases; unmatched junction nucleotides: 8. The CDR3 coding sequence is TGCGCCAGCAGTCAACCGACTAGCGGGAGGGGGGAGCAGTTCTTC. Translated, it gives CASSQPTSGRGEQFF.

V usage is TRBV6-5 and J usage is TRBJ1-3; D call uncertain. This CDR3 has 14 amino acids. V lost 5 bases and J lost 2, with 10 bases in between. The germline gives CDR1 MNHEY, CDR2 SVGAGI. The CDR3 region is CASSPGLAGNTIYF. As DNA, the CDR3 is TGTGCCAGCAGTCCCGGTTTGGCTGGAAACACCATATATTTT.